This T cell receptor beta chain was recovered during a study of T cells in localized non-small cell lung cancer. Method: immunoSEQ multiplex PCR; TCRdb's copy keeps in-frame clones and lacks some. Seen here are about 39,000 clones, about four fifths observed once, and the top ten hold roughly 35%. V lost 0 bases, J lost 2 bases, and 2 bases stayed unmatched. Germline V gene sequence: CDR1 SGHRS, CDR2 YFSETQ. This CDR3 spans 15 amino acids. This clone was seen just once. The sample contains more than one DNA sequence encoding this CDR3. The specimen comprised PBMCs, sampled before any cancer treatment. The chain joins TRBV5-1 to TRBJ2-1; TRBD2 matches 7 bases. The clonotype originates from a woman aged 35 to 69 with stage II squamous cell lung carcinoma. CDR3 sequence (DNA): TGCGCCAGCAGCTTGGCGGGAGGTACCTACAATGAGCAGTTCTTC. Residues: CASSLAGGTYNEQFF.